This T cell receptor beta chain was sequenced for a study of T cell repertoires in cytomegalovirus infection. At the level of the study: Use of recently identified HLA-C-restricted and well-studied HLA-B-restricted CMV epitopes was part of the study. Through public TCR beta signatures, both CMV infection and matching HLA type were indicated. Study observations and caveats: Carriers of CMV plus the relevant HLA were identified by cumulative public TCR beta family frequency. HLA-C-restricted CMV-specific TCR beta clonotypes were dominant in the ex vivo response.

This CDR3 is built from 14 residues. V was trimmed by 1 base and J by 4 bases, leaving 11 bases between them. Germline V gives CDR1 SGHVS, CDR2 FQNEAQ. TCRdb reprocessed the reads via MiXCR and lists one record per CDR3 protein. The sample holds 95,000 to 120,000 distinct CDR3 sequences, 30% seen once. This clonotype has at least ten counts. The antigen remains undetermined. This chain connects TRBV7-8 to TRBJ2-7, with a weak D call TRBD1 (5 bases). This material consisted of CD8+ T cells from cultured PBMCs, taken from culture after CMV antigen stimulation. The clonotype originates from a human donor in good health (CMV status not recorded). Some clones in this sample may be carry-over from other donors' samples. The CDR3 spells CASSLETGNYEQYF. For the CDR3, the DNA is TGTGCCAGCAGCTTAGAAACAGGAAATTACGAGCAGTACTTC.